This is a list of T cell receptor beta chains from one sample in a study of CD4 T cells in relation to SARS-CoV-2 and coronaviruses. Antigens for these TCRs are unknown. Here immunoSEQ multiplex PCR was the method, and the copy in TCRdb shows in-frame clones only, minus some. Of roughly 20,000 clones in the sample, 60% to 80% were seen once. Input material: CD4+ T cells from PBMCs, cultured in vitro. Receptors were obtained from a human donor in good health. Each CDR3 is given with its conserved first and last residue.

V	J	CDR3
TRBV29-1	TRBJ2-7	CSVGEGVGEQYF
TRBV2	TRBJ2-2	CASSGGETWGELFF
TRBV3-1/TRBV3-2	TRBJ1-6	CASSQDYTSPLHF
TRBV19	TRBJ1-2	CASSSRDSTNYGYTF
TRBV30	TRBJ2-5	CAWSNGQGAGETQYF
TRBV5-5	TRBJ1-1	CASSLGPHTEAFF
TRBV29-1	TRBJ2-2	CSVGVGGNTGELFF
TRBV6-6	TRBJ1-2	CASSSVGSVHGYTF
TRBV9	TRBJ2-3	CASSPAPGPDTQYF
TRBV12-5	TRBJ2-7	CASGPGQGAYEQYF
TRBV27	TRBJ1-5	CASSLSPRTGQPQHF
TRBV18	TRBJ2-7	CASSPPGLAGVWYF
TRBV19	TRBJ2-4	CASSTSPFDRGQSIQYF
TRBV19	TRBJ2-1	CASSTGLAGVREQFF
TRBV5-6	TRBJ2-5	CASSLKPGPWQETQYF
TRBV19	TRBJ1-1	CASSTPTGLNTEAFF
TRBV15	TRBJ2-7	CATSRDSESQYF
TRBV10-1	TRBJ1-1	CASSRTGGVTEAFF
TRBV2	TRBJ2-1	CASKLGQKQFF
TRBV24-1	TRBJ1-1	CATSEAGNTEAFF
TRBV4-1	TRBJ2-1	CASSKTSGSVRRYNEQFF
TRBV7-9	TRBJ1-2	CASSSAGGPGYTF
TRBV11-2	TRBJ2-7	CASSAILTRTSGRGNEQYF
TRBV3-1/TRBV3-2	TRBJ2-1	CASSPPGLAYNEQFF
TRBV3-1/TRBV3-2	TRBJ1-6	CASSQGGGAKNSPLHF
TRBV20-1	TRBJ2-7	CSASSGSSFEQYF
TRBV3-1/TRBV3-2	TRBJ1-2	CASSRRDSQSDGYTF
TRBV10-1	TRBJ2-1	CASSDPAGGMRSSYNEQFF
TRBV5-1	TRBJ2-3	CASSFTVNSGITYTQYF
TRBV28	TRBJ1-1	CASSLDQTGGTEAFF
TRBV7-9	TRBJ2-5	CASSLGGVAETQYF
TRBV11-3	TRBJ2-2	CASSPSRGELFF
TRBV7-8	TRBJ2-3	CASSLATRHTQYF
TRBV15	TRBJ2-7	CATSRVAGTAYEQYF
TRBV7-9	TRBJ1-1	CASSPGTENTEAFF
TRBV14	TRBJ1-1	CASSQDWGSTEAFF
TRBV14	TRBJ2-3	CASSERSGVGTDTQYF
TRBV18	TRBJ2-2	CASSPPRGQKNTGELFF
TRBV28	TRBJ2-7	CASSLHSSPEQYF
TRBV27	TRBJ1-2	CASSRTGFNYGYTF
TRBV29-1	TRBJ2-5	CSVEEEGGVNGETQYF
TRBV24-1	TRBJ2-3	CATSDYTSTDTQYF
TRBV27	TRBJ2-5	CASSSSAQEAQYF
TRBV9	TRBJ2-5	CASSARGQAWGETQYF
TRBV29-1	TRBJ1-1	CSSSWTEAFF
TRBV5-6	TRBJ2-7	CASSPGTVHQYF
TRBV28	TRBJ2-3	CASSSGSTDTQYF
TRBV19	TRBJ2-7	CASSIAETYEQYF
TRBV18	TRBJ1-2	CASSHLRTVDEGGYTF
TRBV6-5	TRBJ2-6	CASSTLSGANVLTF
TRBV2	TRBJ1-2	CASSGDRVMVYGYTF